The 2 T cell receptor beta chains in this list originate from one sample, sequenced in a study of blood T cell repertoires in COVID-19. Clones were sequenced by immunoSEQ multiplex PCR, and TCRdb holds only the in-frame ones, with some missing. The table lists around 69,000 clones, 89% of them singletons. Sequenced material: peripheral blood. The receptors derive from a woman in her forties or fifties with active COVID-19.

The V and J genes are TRBV7-3 and TRBJ1-2; TRBD1 aligns across 8 bases. This CDR3 spans 13 amino acids. The ends lost 5 bases at V and 6 bases at J; junction bases unmatched: 5. Germline-derived CDR1 and CDR2 are SGHTA and FQGTGA. The CDR3 spells CASSPTGDHGYTF. The CDR3 region has the DNA TGTGCCAGCAGCCCGACAGGGGACCATGGCTACACCTTC.

The V gene is TRBV28, the J gene TRBJ1-5; D might be TRBD1 (5 bases). Trimming took 2 bases from V and 7 from J, leaving 15 bases between them. Germline assignment: CDR1 MDHEN and CDR2 SYDVKM. The CDR3 consists of 15 residues. CDR3 protein: CASSLVGRGVQPQHF. Here the CDR3 DNA reads TGTGCCAGCAGTTTAGTTGGTCGGGGGGTCCAGCCCCAGCATTTT.